This T cell receptor beta chain was sequenced during a study of cytomegalovirus exposure and HLA in healthy donors. Study-level findings and limits: Presence/absence analyses assumed roughly uniform sequencing depth across donors, which may not hold. Highly shared variants forming one cluster were likely a sequencing artifact.

Trimming took off 1 base at V and 0 bases at J, with 8 bases between the two ends. CDR3 length: 15 amino acids. The germline V gene encodes CDR1 SGHRS and CDR2 YFSETQ. 13 Jbeta primers and 60 Vbeta primers were used for the PCR. Using immunoSEQ multiplex PCR, the repertoire was profiled, and TCRdb retains in-frame clones only, with some absent. The sample yields under 150,000 clones, approximately 80% seen once. For this clone: Its antigen is not known.

This TCR derives from a woman in her thirties or forties in good health and CMV-seronegative. What was sequenced was PBMCs. The chain links TRBV5-1 to TRBJ1-5; the D gene is possibly TRBD1 (6 bases). In nucleotides, the CDR3 is TGCGCCAGCAGCTTGATGGGGGCTAGCAATCAGCCCCAGCATTTT. Amino acid sequence: CASSLMGASNQPQHF.